This TCR beta chain was sequenced for a study of graft-versus-host responses after intestinal transplantation. Study background: Multivisceral, liver-intestinal, or isolated intestinal grafts went to recipients. Each recipient received anti-thymocyte globulin induction, then tacrolimus and steroids for 3 to 4 years.

This clone was seen only once. Its cognate antigen is unknown. Clones were sequenced by immunoSEQ multiplex PCR, and TCRdb holds only the in-frame ones, with some missing. The sample has around 20,000 clones, over 75% seen once. General observations from the study: There was an association between peak levels of circulating GvH clones and early post-transplant HvG declines.

Trimming at V came to 4 bases and at J to 5 bases, leaving 11 bases not matched to a gene. This CDR3 comprises 16 residues. Germline lookup yields CDR1 MNHNY and CDR2 SVGAGI (reference sequence). The gene calls are TRBV6-6 and TRBJ2-1; 7 positions agree with TRBD2. The sample consisted of PBMCs, taken 14 days after transplant. The TCR originated in a human patient who received an intestinal transplant, so some T cells may come from the graft donor. Here the CDR3 reads CASSFFTAGVDNEQFF. The CDR3 DNA is TGTGCCAGCAGTTTCTTTACTGCGGGGGTGGACAATGAGCAGTTCTTC.